Below, 26 T cell receptor beta chains from the same sample are listed, as sequenced in a study of monozygotic twins with inflammatory bowel disease. TCRdb reprocessed the 5' RACE reads, keeping one entry per CDR3 protein, no DNA. The sample has approximately 400,000 distinct CDR3 sequences, and its top ten clones hold under 3%. The specimen sequenced was blood. All receptors come from a human donor with ulcerative colitis or Crohn's disease, or a healthy co-twin of an affected twin (not recorded which).

V gene TRBV10-3 combines with J gene TRBJ1-2; TCRdb reports TRBD1, a call that lacks DNA to check it against. The CDR3 spans 13 residues. Germline CDR1 reads ENHRY; CDR2 reads SYGVKD. The CDR3 sequence is CAIREQGRYGYTF.

The rearrangement links TRBV19 to TRBJ1-5; TCRdb's D call, TRBD1, is unchecked because there is no DNA. The germline V gene encodes CDR1 LNHDA and CDR2 SQIVND (reference sequence). The CDR3 is made up of 14 amino acids. CDR3 sequence: CASSTGGGNQPQHF.

The J gene is TRBJ2-7, the V gene TRBV28; absent DNA, TCRdb's TRBD1 call cannot be checked. CDR1 and CDR2 from the germline V gene are MDHEN and SYDVKM. The CDR3 has 15 amino acids. This chain's CDR3 is CASSLGTGGRNEQYF.

This sequence joins TRBV19 and TRBJ1-2; as DNA is missing, the TRBD1 call by TCRdb cannot be tested. The CDR3 spans 14 residues. Per germline, CDR1 LNHDA and CDR2 SQIVND (reference sequence). This CDR3 reads CASSIETGVYGYTF. The whole variable domain, filled in from reference TRBV19 and TRBJ1-2, reads DGGITQSPKYLFRKEGQNVTLSCEQNLNHDAMYWYRQDPGQGLRLIYYSQIVNDFQKGDIAEGYSVSREKKESFPLTVTSAQKNPTAFYLCASSIETGVYGYTFGSGTRLTVV.

V usage is TRBV7-3 and J usage is TRBJ2-5; TCRdb returns TRBD1, unconfirmable since there is no DNA. CDR1 is SGHTA and CDR2 is FQGTGA in the germline V gene. CDR3 length: 15 residues. The CDR3 spells CASSRWGGSGETQYF.

V usage is TRBV15 and J usage is TRBJ2-2. The germline CDR1 and CDR2 sequences are LNHNV and YYDKDF (reference sequence). This CDR3 region has 16 residues. Here the CDR3 reads CATSRGSPGGTGELFF. The full variable domain, its missing parts supplied by reference TRBV15 and TRBJ2-2, is DAMVIQNPRYQVTQFGKPVTLSCSQTLNHNVMYWYQQKSSQAPKLLFHYYDKDFNNEADTPDNFQSRRPNTSFCFLDIRSPGLGDTAMYLCATSRGSPGGTGELFFGEGSRLTVL.

The chain carries TRBV7-2 and TRBJ2-1; TCRdb proposes TRBD2, but this gene call is untestable without DNA. The CDR3 totals 15 residues. Germline values: CDR1 SGHTA, CDR2 FQGNSA. The CDR3 sequence: CASSLTSGRAGEQFF.

The J gene is TRBJ1-3, the V gene TRBV7-8; as DNA is missing, the TRBD1 call by TCRdb cannot be tested. Germline CDR1 reads SGHVS; CDR2 reads FQNEAQ. The CDR3 length is 15 residues. CDR3 amino acids: CASSRDRVSGNTIYF.

The chain is built from TRBV11-2 and TRBJ1-2. The CDR3 is 15 residues long. The germline V gene has CDR1 SGHAT and CDR2 FQNNGV. CDR3 region: CASSGIGDHSRGYTF.

This chain joins TRBV7-2 and TRBJ2-7; TCRdb's D gene call, TRBD1, goes unchecked for lack of DNA. Germline V gene sequence: CDR1 SGHTA, CDR2 FQGNSA. The CDR3 is 15 amino acids. The CDR3 protein is CASSHGGQGGSEQYF.

This sequence joins TRBV27 and TRBJ2-7; TCRdb's assignment of TRBD1 cannot be checked, as there is no DNA. The CDR3 has 11 amino acids. CDR1 and CDR2 from the germline V gene are MNHEY and SMNVEV (reference sequence). CDR3 amino acids: CATMTGIEQYF.

This sequence joins TRBV3-1 and TRBJ2-3. Germline-derived CDR1 and CDR2 are LGHDT and YNNKEL (reference sequence). There are 12 residues in the CDR3. This CDR3 reads CASSPDSDTQYF.

This chain connects TRBV18 to TRBJ2-5; there is no DNA to check the TCRdb D call of TRBD2. This CDR3 comprises 17 residues. Germline CDR1 KGHSH, CDR2 LQKENI. The CDR3 reads CASSPKGSAVIWKTQYF.

The rearrangement joins TRBV29-1 to TRBJ2-5; TCRdb's assignment of TRBD1 cannot be checked, as there is no DNA. The CDR3 contains 13 residues. Germline V CDR1 and CDR2: SQVTM, ANQGSEA. The CDR3: CSVEDGQRETQYF.

The chain is built from TRBV29-1 and TRBJ1-2; TCRdb proposes TRBD1, but this gene call is untestable without DNA. The CDR3 sequence is 15 residues long. The germline CDR1 and CDR2 sequences are SQVTM and ANQGSEA. CDR3 loop: CSVGRGGRNPGGYTF.

The V call is TRBV12-5, the J call TRBJ2-1; the D call of TRBD2 rests on TCRdb alone, since no DNA is present to check it. This CDR3 region has 15 residues. Germline assignment: CDR1 LGHNT and CDR2 FRNRAP. The CDR3 reads CASGIGTSGYNEQFF.

The chain uses TRBV28 and TRBJ2-1; as DNA is missing, the TRBD2 call by TCRdb cannot be tested. The CDR3 loop spans 16 amino acids. Germline V gene sequence: CDR1 MDHEN, CDR2 SYDVKM. The chain's CDR3 is CASSTVAERTYNEQFF.

This chain uses TRBV5-5 with TRBJ2-2; TCRdb reports TRBD2, a call that lacks DNA to check it against. The CDR3 runs to 18 residues. The germline gives CDR1 SGHKS, CDR2 YYEKEE (reference sequence). The CDR3 loop reads CASSPGLAGVGGTGELFF.

The chain uses TRBV5-1 and TRBJ2-2. The CDR3 has 15 residues. Germline CDR1 reads SGHRS; CDR2 reads YFSETQ. Here the CDR3 reads CASSLDHYSTGELFF.

The chain has TRBV12-3 or TRBV12-4 and TRBJ2-7; TCRdb reports TRBD2, a call that lacks DNA to check it against. The CDR3 totals 15 residues. CDR3 amino acids: CASRGLAGGSYEQYF.

The genes are TRBV7-9 and TRBJ2-1; TCRdb picks TRBD2, but there is no DNA to check that call. The CDR3 runs 12 residues. Germline values: CDR1 SEHNR, CDR2 FQNEAQ (reference sequence). The chain's CDR3 is CASSLREYGQFF.

V usage is TRBV15 and J usage is TRBJ2-7; the D gene TCRdb calls, TRBD1, cannot be checked with no DNA. Germline CDR1 is LNHNV and CDR2 is YYDKDF (reference sequence). This CDR3 spans 15 amino acids. The CDR3 sequence is CATSRDFGQAGEQYF.

This rearrangement joins TRBV2 to TRBJ2-5; without DNA, the TCRdb call of TRBD2 cannot be checked. CDR1 SNHLY and CDR2 FYNNEI come from the germline V gene. This CDR3 comprises 14 residues. CDR3 protein: CASSEGLYQETQYF.

This rearrangement joins TRBV20-1 to TRBJ2-3; with no DNA, the TCRdb D assignment of TRBD1 cannot be verified. CDR1 DFQATT and CDR2 SNEGSKA come from the germline V gene (reference sequence). This CDR3 is built from 14 residues. The CDR3 here is CSAPPSPSTDTQYF.

CDR3: CASSEDRTAYGYTF. The rearrangement links TRBV6-1 to TRBJ1-2; TCRdb reports TRBD1, a call that lacks DNA to check it against. CDR3 length: 14 amino acids. From germline, CDR1 is MNHNS and CDR2 SASEGT.

V and J are TRBV3-1 and TRBJ2-5. The CDR3 spans 13 residues. Looked up from germline, CDR1 is LGHDT and CDR2 is YNNKEL (reference sequence). CDR3 sequence: CASSHLGQETQYF.